This passage covers 6 T cell receptor beta chains from one sample sequenced in a study of tumor and adjacent non-tumor tissue in lung cancer. The template was RNA from unsorted bulk tissue. More than 3 cm separated this lung sample from the edge of the tumor. The library came from three nested PCR rounds adapted from ARM-PCR protocols. MiXCR, applied by TCRdb to the multiplex PCR reads, yields one record per CDR3 protein. The sample carries tens of thousands of distinct CDR3 sequences, roughly three fifths recorded once. Material for sequencing was distant non-tumor lung tissue. These receptors were taken from a woman in her thirties or forties with non-small cell lung cancer.

About this clonotype: It may be a read error: a sequence one base away is much more abundant. The chain links TRBV28 to TRBJ1-1; 7 bases line up with TRBD1. Trimming cost V 5 bases and J 7 bases; bases outside gene matches: 13. This CDR3 has 15 amino acids. Germline-derived CDR1 and CDR2 are MDHEN and SYDVKM. The CDR3 nucleotides are TGTGCCAGCAGTCTCGGGACAGCCCTGAGGAGTGAAGCTTTCTTT. This translates into CASSLGTALRSEAFF.

There are a few counts of this clonotype. One junction end does not reproduce the germline sequence, and a read error may be involved. This chain uses TRBV6-6 with TRBJ1-1; unclear D gene. The CDR3 sequence is 12 residues long. CDR1 MNHNY and CDR2 SVGAGI come from the germline V gene (reference sequence). This CDR3 reads CTSTSCGQTAFF. The CDR3 nucleotides are TGTACCAGCACCTCATGTGGGCAAACAGCTTTCTTT.

This clonotype appeared a few times. A much larger clone differs from this one at a single base, so this may be a read error. This chain links TRBV4-1 with TRBJ1-1; no definite D call. The germline CDR1 and CDR2 sequences are MGHRA and YSYEKL. The V and J ends lost 0 bases and 4 bases respectively, with 12 bases between them. The CDR3 has 15 residues. The CDR3 reads CASSQEDEYCTEAFF. Written as DNA, the CDR3 is TGCGCCAGCAGCCAAGAGGACGAGTACTGCACTGAAGCTTTCTTT.

Remarks on this clonotype: No conserved phenylalanine or tryptophan ends this CDR3, so it is likely a read error. This chain joins TRBV4-2 and TRBJ2-7, with D perhaps TRBD1 or TRBD2 (5 bases each). The V gene's germline CDR1 is LGHNA and CDR2 YNFKEQ. This CDR3 is built from 15 residues. Here the CDR3 reads CAGSQGRGSFYEQYI. The CDR3 nucleotides read TGTGCCGGCAGCCAAGGCCGGGGCAGCTTCTACGAGCAGTACATC.

The chain combines TRBV4-2 with TRBJ2-3, with D unclear. Per the germline V gene, CDR1 is LGHNA and CDR2 is YNFKEQ. The CDR3 runs to 17 residues. CDR3 in DNA: TGTACAAGCAGCCAAGATATAATGCACTTATGCACAGATACGCAGTATTTT. Protein sequence: CTSSQDIMHLCTDTQYF.

About this clonotype itself: This is likely a read error, given that the CDR3 carries no conserved phenylalanine or tryptophan at its end. The chain joins TRBV12-3 or TRBV12-4 to TRBJ1-2; D is uncertain. This CDR3 is built from 12 residues. CDR3 amino acids: CASSPRGYAYTI. The DNA of the CDR3 is TGTGCCAGCAGTCCCCGAGGCTATGCCTACACCATC.